This is a list of T cell receptor beta chains from one sample in a study of regulatory T cells in long-lasting Graves disease. TCRdb ran MiXCR on the multiplex PCR reads and lists one entry per CDR3 protein. The sample contains about 380,000 distinct CDR3 sequences, roughly a sixth of which appear only once. Sequenced here: peripheral blood mononuclear cells (PBMCs), sampled at new diagnosis, from a patient treated with antithyroid drugs. Every receptor here comes from a female donor with Graves disease. Each CDR3 is given with its conserved first and last residue. The order of the fields is V gene, clone size, D gene, J gene, CDR3 protein, CDR3 DNA. D genes are given only for firm matches. Clone size is stated in some rows and not others, as once, few, many or a class when expanded.

v_call: TRBV5-5
clone_size: -
d_call: TRBD1
j_call: TRBJ1-6
cdr3_aa: CASSLAGRDRAPLHF
cdr3_nt: TGTGCCAGCAGCTTGGCCGGACGGGACAGGGCACCCCTCCACTTT

v_call: TRBV7-9
clone_size: many
d_call: -
j_call: TRBJ2-3
cdr3_aa: CASSLSSSTDTQYF
cdr3_nt: TGTGCCAGCAGCCTTTCCTCTAGCACAGATACGCAGTATTTT

v_call: TRBV6-5
clone_size: many
d_call: -
j_call: TRBJ2-7
cdr3_aa: CASSYSLGSDYEQYF
cdr3_nt: TGTGCCAGCAGTTACTCCCTAGGGTCTGACTACGAGCAGTACTTC

v_call: TRBV28
clone_size: -
d_call: TRBD1
j_call: TRBJ2-3
cdr3_aa: CASPGQGLWTDTQYF
cdr3_nt: TGTGCCAGTCCCGGACAGGGCTTGTGGACAGATACGCAGTATTTT

v_call: TRBV5-1
clone_size: few
d_call: -
j_call: TRBJ2-1
cdr3_aa: CASSLGDLVDEQFF
cdr3_nt: TGCGCCAGCAGCTTGGGGGACCTGGTTGATGAGCAGTTCTTC

v_call: TRBV6-9
clone_size: few
d_call: -
j_call: TRBJ1-1
cdr3_aa: CASSYSNKAFF
cdr3_nt: TGTGCCAGCAGTTACTCGAATAAAGCTTTCTTT

v_call: TRBV19
clone_size: -
d_call: -
j_call: TRBJ1-1
cdr3_aa: CASSIAAGLNTEAFF
cdr3_nt: TGTGCCAGTAGTATAGCGGCAGGGTTGAACACTGAAGCTTTCTTT

v_call: TRBV27
clone_size: few
d_call: -
j_call: TRBJ2-3
cdr3_aa: CASSSRYPADNSSTDTQYF
cdr3_nt: TGTGCCAGCAGTTCAAGATACCCCGCGGACAACTCTAGCACAGATACGCAGTATTTT

v_call: TRBV3-1
clone_size: -
d_call: TRBD1
j_call: TRBJ2-6
cdr3_aa: CASSPTPYRGRGTGANVLTF
cdr3_nt: TGTGCCAGCAGCCCTACCCCATACAGGGGGCGGGGTACTGGGGCCAACGTCCTGACTTTC

v_call: TRBV27
clone_size: many
d_call: -
j_call: TRBJ1-5
cdr3_aa: CASSLGRGSSQPQHF
cdr3_nt: TGTGCCAGCAGTTTGGGCAGGGGATCAAGTCAGCCCCAGCATTTT

v_call: TRBV4-1
clone_size: few
d_call: TRBD1
j_call: TRBJ2-7
cdr3_aa: CASSQAILTGGFYEQYF
cdr3_nt: TGCGCCAGCAGCCAAGCAATACTGACAGGGGGTTTCTACGAGCAGTACTTC

v_call: TRBV12-3/TRBV12-4
clone_size: many
d_call: -
j_call: TRBJ1-2
cdr3_aa: CASSFGSTNYGYTF
cdr3_nt: TGTGCCAGCAGTTTCGGCAGTACTAACTATGGCTACACCTTC

v_call: TRBV5-5
clone_size: -
d_call: -
j_call: TRBJ2-6
cdr3_aa: CASSRLGVAGANVLTF
cdr3_nt: TGTGCCAGCAGCCGTCTCGGGGTTGCTGGGGCCAACGTCCTGACTTTC

v_call: TRBV3-1
clone_size: many
d_call: -
j_call: TRBJ2-7
cdr3_aa: CASSQFQAYEQYF
cdr3_nt: TGTGCCAGCAGCCAATTTCAAGCCTACGAGCAGTACTTC

v_call: TRBV5-1
clone_size: -
d_call: TRBD1
j_call: TRBJ2-3
cdr3_aa: CASSGRGIADTQYF
cdr3_nt: TGCGCCAGCAGCGGCAGGGGGATTGCAGATACGCAGTATTTT

v_call: TRBV6-1
clone_size: many
d_call: -
j_call: TRBJ2-3
cdr3_aa: CASSLRKGGKGSTDTQYF
cdr3_nt: TGTGCCAGCAGTCTACGAAAGGGCGGTAAAGGGAGCACAGATACGCAGTATTTT

v_call: TRBV7-3
clone_size: few
d_call: TRBD2
j_call: TRBJ2-2
cdr3_aa: CASSPLAGTGELFF
cdr3_nt: TGTGCCAGCAGTCCGCTAGCGGGCACCGGGGAGCTGTTTTTT

v_call: TRBV20-1
clone_size: many
d_call: -
j_call: TRBJ1-5
cdr3_aa: CSASNIWQPQHF
cdr3_nt: TGCAGTGCTAGTAATATCTGGCAGCCCCAGCATTTT

v_call: TRBV10-3
clone_size: -
d_call: -
j_call: TRBJ1-2
cdr3_aa: CAISDGGNSYGYTF
cdr3_nt: TGTGCCATCAGTGACGGGGGGAACTCCTATGGCTACACCTTC

v_call: TRBV7-9
clone_size: -
d_call: TRBD1
j_call: TRBJ1-4
cdr3_aa: CASSLKGAREKLFF
cdr3_nt: TGTGCCAGCAGCTTAAAGGGGGCGCGGGAAAAACTGTTTTTT

v_call: TRBV30
clone_size: many
d_call: -
j_call: TRBJ2-4
cdr3_aa: CAWSARDIQYF
cdr3_nt: TGTGCCTGGAGTGCCAGGGACATTCAGTACTTC

v_call: TRBV7-9
clone_size: many
d_call: -
j_call: TRBJ1-1
cdr3_aa: CASSFWKGTEAFF
cdr3_nt: TGTGCCAGCAGCTTTTGGAAGGGCACTGAAGCTTTCTTT

v_call: TRBV7-3
clone_size: many
d_call: -
j_call: TRBJ2-1
cdr3_aa: CASSQSRQDEQFF
cdr3_nt: TGTGCCAGCAGCCAGTCCCGACAAGATGAGCAGTTCTTC

v_call: TRBV10-3
clone_size: -
d_call: TRBD1
j_call: TRBJ1-2
cdr3_aa: CATKGQGFFGYTF
cdr3_nt: TGTGCCACCAAGGGACAGGGGTTCTTTGGCTACACCTTC

v_call: TRBV4-1
clone_size: few
d_call: -
j_call: TRBJ2-1
cdr3_aa: CASSQPPSYNEQFF
cdr3_nt: TGTGCCAGCAGCCAACCGCCTTCCTACAATGAGCAGTTCTTC

v_call: TRBV7-2
clone_size: many
d_call: -
j_call: TRBJ1-4
cdr3_aa: CASSYYPGASSEKLFF
cdr3_nt: TGTGCCAGCAGCTACTACCCAGGGGCCTCGAGTGAAAAACTGTTTTTT

v_call: TRBV7-2
clone_size: few
d_call: TRBD2
j_call: TRBJ2-3
cdr3_aa: CASTLAGGTDTQYF
cdr3_nt: TGTGCCAGTACCCTAGCGGGAGGCACAGATACGCAGTATTTT

v_call: TRBV19
clone_size: few
d_call: TRBD1
j_call: TRBJ1-1
cdr3_aa: CASSRTGENTEAFF
cdr3_nt: TGTGCCAGTAGTCGGACAGGAGAGAACACTGAAGCTTTCTTT

v_call: TRBV20-1
clone_size: many
d_call: -
j_call: TRBJ2-7
cdr3_aa: CSARPTSGYEQYF
cdr3_nt: TGCAGTGCTAGACCTACGTCGGGCTACGAGCAGTACTTC

v_call: TRBV29-1
clone_size: many
d_call: -
j_call: TRBJ1-1
cdr3_aa: CSGWMNEAFF
cdr3_nt: TGCAGCGGGTGGATGAATGAAGCTTTCTTT

v_call: TRBV10-3
clone_size: many
d_call: TRBD2
j_call: TRBJ2-5
cdr3_aa: CAISGGLAGGLQETQYF
cdr3_nt: TGTGCCATCAGTGGGGGACTAGCGGGAGGTTTACAAGAGACCCAGTACTTC

v_call: TRBV7-2
clone_size: many
d_call: -
j_call: TRBJ1-1
cdr3_aa: CASSLGRQGGRNTEAFF
cdr3_nt: TGTGCCAGCAGCTTAGGGCGGCAGGGAGGACGGAACACTGAAGCTTTCTTT

v_call: TRBV14
clone_size: many
d_call: -
j_call: TRBJ2-5
cdr3_aa: CASSQVSGRDQETQYF
cdr3_nt: TGTGCCAGCAGCCAAGTTAGCGGACGGGACCAAGAGACCCAGTACTTC

v_call: TRBV4-3
clone_size: few
d_call: TRBD2
j_call: TRBJ2-7
cdr3_aa: CASSREPGLAPYEQYF
cdr3_nt: TGCGCCAGCAGCCGGGAGCCGGGACTAGCTCCCTACGAGCAGTACTTC

v_call: TRBV5-1
clone_size: -
d_call: -
j_call: TRBJ1-5
cdr3_aa: CASSLTLGRNQPQHF
cdr3_nt: TGCGCCAGCAGCTTAACTTTGGGGCGTAATCAGCCCCAGCATTTT

v_call: TRBV28
clone_size: many
d_call: -
j_call: TRBJ1-5
cdr3_aa: CASSSSQGLKFDQPQHF
cdr3_nt: TGTGCCAGCAGTTCCTCCCAGGGGTTAAAGTTCGATCAGCCCCAGCATTTT

v_call: TRBV11-2
clone_size: many
d_call: -
j_call: TRBJ2-2
cdr3_aa: CASRPVGAPRLRTGELFF
cdr3_nt: TGTGCCAGCAGACCCGTCGGGGCCCCACGATTAAGGACCGGGGAGCTGTTTTTT

v_call: TRBV19
clone_size: few
d_call: TRBD2
j_call: TRBJ2-4
cdr3_aa: CASSSGGGLAKNIQYF
cdr3_nt: TGTGCCAGTAGTTCCGGGGGGGGACTAGCCAAAAACATTCAGTACTTC

v_call: TRBV7-3
clone_size: -
d_call: -
j_call: TRBJ1-2
cdr3_aa: CASSLGSGRPTF
cdr3_nt: TGTGCCAGCAGCTTAGGATCGGGCAGACCTACCTTC

v_call: TRBV27
clone_size: many
d_call: -
j_call: TRBJ2-1
cdr3_aa: CASSVPWREQFF
cdr3_nt: TGTGCCAGCAGTGTACCATGGCGGGAGCAGTTCTTC

v_call: TRBV27
clone_size: -
d_call: -
j_call: TRBJ2-5
cdr3_aa: CASSPTNFQETQYF
cdr3_nt: TGTGCCAGCAGTCCTACTAACTTCCAAGAGACCCAGTACTTC

v_call: TRBV14
clone_size: -
d_call: -
j_call: TRBJ1-2
cdr3_aa: CASSLVPGQDYGYTF
cdr3_nt: TGTGCCAGCAGCCTTGTACCAGGGCAGGACTATGGCTACACCTTC

v_call: TRBV5-6
clone_size: many
d_call: TRBD1
j_call: TRBJ1-2
cdr3_aa: CASSLGRQGNYGYTF
cdr3_nt: TGTGCCAGCAGCTTGGGGCGACAGGGGAACTATGGCTACACCTTC

v_call: TRBV6-1
clone_size: many
d_call: -
j_call: TRBJ2-7
cdr3_aa: CASSGIDGFFSYEQYF
cdr3_nt: TGTGCCAGCAGTGGCATTGACGGGTTCTTCTCCTACGAGCAGTACTTC

v_call: TRBV6-4
clone_size: few
d_call: -
j_call: TRBJ2-7
cdr3_aa: CVGFYEQYF
cdr3_nt: TGTGTCGGGTTTTACGAGCAGTACTTC

v_call: TRBV28
clone_size: many
d_call: TRBD2
j_call: TRBJ2-1
cdr3_aa: CASRRLAGERLGEQFF
cdr3_nt: TGTGCCAGCAGAAGACTAGCGGGAGAGAGGTTGGGTGAGCAGTTCTTC

v_call: TRBV13
clone_size: many
d_call: -
j_call: TRBJ1-1
cdr3_aa: CVSSPYRHAEAFF
cdr3_nt: TGTGTCAGCAGCCCATACCGTCACGCTGAAGCTTTCTTT

v_call: TRBV2
clone_size: many
d_call: TRBD2
j_call: TRBJ2-7
cdr3_aa: CASSARLAGGSYEQYF
cdr3_nt: TGTGCCAGCAGTGCAAGACTAGCGGGAGGGTCCTACGAGCAGTACTTC

v_call: TRBV14
clone_size: -
d_call: -
j_call: TRBJ2-1
cdr3_aa: CASSPRGFYNEQFF
cdr3_nt: TGTGCCAGCAGCCCCCGGGGGTTTTACAATGAGCAGTTCTTC

v_call: TRBV11-2
clone_size: many
d_call: -
j_call: TRBJ1-6
cdr3_aa: CASTISGDSPLHF
cdr3_nt: TGTGCCAGCACCATATCGGGGGATTCACCCCTCCACTTT

v_call: TRBV13
clone_size: many
d_call: -
j_call: TRBJ1-1
cdr3_aa: CASSQNMGSTEAFF
cdr3_nt: TGTGCCAGCAGCCAGAATATGGGGAGCACTGAAGCTTTCTTT

v_call: TRBV2
clone_size: many
d_call: -
j_call: TRBJ2-4
cdr3_aa: CASSPEAKNIQYF
cdr3_nt: TGTGCCAGCAGCCCAGAAGCCAAAAACATTCAGTACTTC

v_call: TRBV30
clone_size: many
d_call: -
j_call: TRBJ2-1
cdr3_aa: CAWTYWGSGSYNEQFF
cdr3_nt: TGTGCCTGGACGTATTGGGGGAGTGGGTCCTACAATGAGCAGTTCTTC

v_call: TRBV14
clone_size: -
d_call: -
j_call: TRBJ1-1
cdr3_aa: CASSQYRGLLGGNTEAFF
cdr3_nt: TGTGCCAGCAGCCAGTATCGGGGACTTTTGGGAGGGAACACTGAAGCTTTCTTT

v_call: TRBV28
clone_size: many
d_call: -
j_call: TRBJ2-1
cdr3_aa: CASSLRVGTDHNNEQFF
cdr3_nt: TGTGCCAGCAGTTTGAGGGTCGGGACTGACCATAACAATGAGCAGTTCTTC

v_call: TRBV27
clone_size: many
d_call: TRBD1
j_call: TRBJ1-2
cdr3_aa: CASTAKSHRGFYGYTF
cdr3_nt: TGTGCCAGCACGGCCAAAAGTCACAGGGGGTTCTATGGCTACACCTTC

v_call: TRBV12-5
clone_size: few
d_call: TRBD2
j_call: TRBJ2-1
cdr3_aa: CASAPGGLSSYNEQFF
cdr3_nt: TGTGCTAGTGCCCCGGGGGGGCTTAGCTCCTACAATGAGCAGTTCTTC